The sequence of this T cell receptor (beta chain) was determined in a study of blood T cell repertoires in COVID-19. Study overall: Collection of acute and convalescent COVID-19 samples took place in the United States, Italy and Spain. Sources were T cells, B-cell-depleted T cells, or PBMCs; the material itself was cDNA or gDNA.

As originally analysed: Estimated nucleated cell counts came from reference gene primer amplification. Clones were read by immunoSEQ multiplex PCR, and TCRdb kept only the in-frame ones, dropping some. That table gives V, J and clone size, and the DNA gave D and trimming. The sample yields about 380,000 clones, approximately 80% seen once. The V end lost 6 bases, the J end lost 0 bases, and 12 bases lay between the germline ends. CDR3 length equals 15 residues. From germline, CDR1 is MNHEY and CDR2 SVGAGI. This TCR was sampled from a human donor with acute or convalescent COVID-19. The donor label of this sample is uncertain. Source material: peripheral blood. The chain has TRBV6-5 and TRBJ2-1; D is possibly TRBD2 (5 bases). The CDR3 region is CASRVEGGSYNEQFF. Written as DNA, the CDR3 is TGTGCCAGCAGGGTAGAAGGAGGCTCCTACAATGAGCAGTTCTTC.